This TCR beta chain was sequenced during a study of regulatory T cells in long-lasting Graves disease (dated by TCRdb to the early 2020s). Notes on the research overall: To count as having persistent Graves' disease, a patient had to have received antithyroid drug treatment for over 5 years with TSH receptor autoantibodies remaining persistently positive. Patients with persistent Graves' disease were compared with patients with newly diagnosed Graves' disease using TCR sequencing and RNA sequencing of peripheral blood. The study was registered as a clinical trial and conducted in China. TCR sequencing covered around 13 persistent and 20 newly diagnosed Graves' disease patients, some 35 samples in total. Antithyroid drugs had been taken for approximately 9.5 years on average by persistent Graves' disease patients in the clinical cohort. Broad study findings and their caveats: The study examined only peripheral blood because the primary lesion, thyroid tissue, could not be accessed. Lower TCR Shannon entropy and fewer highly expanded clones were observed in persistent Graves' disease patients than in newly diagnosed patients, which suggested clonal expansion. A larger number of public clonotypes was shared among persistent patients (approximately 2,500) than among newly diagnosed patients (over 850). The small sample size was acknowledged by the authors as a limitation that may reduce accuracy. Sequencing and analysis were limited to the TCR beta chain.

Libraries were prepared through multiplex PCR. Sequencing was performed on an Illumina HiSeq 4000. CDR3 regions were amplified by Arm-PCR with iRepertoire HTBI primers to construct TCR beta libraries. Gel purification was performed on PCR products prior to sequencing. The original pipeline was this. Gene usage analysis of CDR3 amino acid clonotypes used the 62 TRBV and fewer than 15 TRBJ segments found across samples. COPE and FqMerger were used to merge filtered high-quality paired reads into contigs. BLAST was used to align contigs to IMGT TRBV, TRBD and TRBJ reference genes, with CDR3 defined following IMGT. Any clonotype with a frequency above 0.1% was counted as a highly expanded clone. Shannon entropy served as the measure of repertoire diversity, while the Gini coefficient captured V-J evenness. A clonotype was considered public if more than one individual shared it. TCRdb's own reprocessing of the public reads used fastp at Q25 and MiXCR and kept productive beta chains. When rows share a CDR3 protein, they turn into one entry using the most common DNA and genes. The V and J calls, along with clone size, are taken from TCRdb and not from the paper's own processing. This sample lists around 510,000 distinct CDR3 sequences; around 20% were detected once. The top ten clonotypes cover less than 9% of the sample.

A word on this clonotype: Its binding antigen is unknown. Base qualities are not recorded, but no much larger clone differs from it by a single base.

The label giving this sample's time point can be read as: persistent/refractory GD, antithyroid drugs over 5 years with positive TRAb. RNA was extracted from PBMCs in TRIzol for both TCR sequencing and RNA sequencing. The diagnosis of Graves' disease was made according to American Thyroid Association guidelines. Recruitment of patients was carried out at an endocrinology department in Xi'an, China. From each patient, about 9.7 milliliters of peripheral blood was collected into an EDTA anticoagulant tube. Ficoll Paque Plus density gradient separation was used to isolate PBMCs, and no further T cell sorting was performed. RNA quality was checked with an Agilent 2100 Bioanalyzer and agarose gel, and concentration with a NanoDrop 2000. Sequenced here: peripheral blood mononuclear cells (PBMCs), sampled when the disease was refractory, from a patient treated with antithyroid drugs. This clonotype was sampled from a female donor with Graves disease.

The CDR3 amino acid sequence is: CASSQGPGTSGTDTQYF. The sequence in DNA is TGTGCCAGCAGCCAAGGTCCCGGGACTAGCGGCACAGATACGCAGTATTTT. The chain uses TRBV5-5 and TRBJ2-3, with 10 middle bases fitting TRBD2. Germline trimming: 4 bases from V, 1 base from J; junction bases outside gene matches: 9. Taken from the germline V gene (reference sequence), the CDR1 and CDR2 loops are SGHKS and YYEKEE. Its CDR3 holds 17 amino acids, cysteine through phenylalanine. Only the CDR3 DNA is retained, 51 bases long and in frame from the first base.